Here is one TCR beta chain with its context. This entry comes from a study of blood T cell repertoires in COVID-19. Background on the study: Sample material is recorded as cDNA or gDNA derived from T cells, B-cell-depleted T cells, or PBMCs.

Original methodology: Reference gene primer amplification gave nucleated cell count estimates. TCRdb's table, derived via immunoSEQ multiplex PCR, lists solely in-frame clones and lacks some. That table gives V, J and clone size, and the DNA gave D and trimming. The sample lists approximately 300,000 clones, roughly 90% occurring once. V lost 4 bases and J 3 bases, leaving 15 bases between the germline ends. Germline CDR1 and CDR2: MNHEY and SVGAGI. This CDR3 is 15 amino acids long. The receptor comes from a man aged 25-45 years with acute or convalescent COVID-19. The sample was peripheral blood. The V and J genes are TRBV6-5 and TRBJ1-1; maybe TRBD1 (5 bases). The CDR3 loop is CASSSGGLGDTEAFF. CDR3 DNA: TGTGCCAGCAGTTCCGGGGGACTGGGGGACACTGAAGCTTTCTTT.